Here is one T cell receptor beta chain with its context. TCRdb keeps only in-frame clones here, not all; method: immunoSEQ multiplex PCR. Of approximately 2,300,000 clones in the sample, around 93% were seen once. This entry belongs to a study of shared clonotypes between healthy human individuals. The wider study: The composition of the donors was a couple of women and a few men aged 18 to 49.

Sequenced input: naive CD4+ T cells from PBMCs. Noted subset: CD45RA+ positively selected. The sequence derives from a man aged 18 to 29 in good health. Some clones in this sample may be carry-over from other donors' samples.

The CDR3 sequence: CASSEANVKETQYF. The CDR3 DNA is TGTGCCAGCAGTGAAGCAAACGTCAAGGAGACCCAGTACTTC. The chain couples TRBV2 to TRBJ2-5, with D uncertain. V was cut by 0 bases and J by 5 bases, with 10 bases left in between. The length of the CDR3 is 14 residues. Germline V gene data show CDR1 as SNHLY and CDR2 as FYNNEI. Full variable domain (remainder filled in from reference TRBV2 and TRBJ2-5): EPEVTQTPSHQVTQMGQEVILRCVPISNHLYFYWYRQILGQKVEFLVSFYNNEISEKSEIFDDQFSVERPDGSNFTLKIRSTKLEDSAMYFCASSEANVKETQYFGPGTRLLVL.